The clone carrying this TCR beta chain was counted only a few times. What it recognizes is unknown. The V gene lost 5 bases and the J gene lost 1 base, with 12 bases spanning the gap. Germline V gene data show CDR1 as SGHRS and CDR2 as YFSETQ. The CDR3 contains 14 residues. These data belong to a study of T cells in Graves' hyperthyroidism and ophthalmopathy. Study observations and caveats: Stable hyperthyroidism was separated from ophthalmopathy by a model based on 13 V-J features.

Patients were excluded because of uncontrolled infection, other autoimmune disease, pregnancy or lactation. Amplification of TCR beta CDR3 regions was performed using RNA transcripts as template. Carried out on the TCR CDR3, a first-round RT-PCR used the HTBI primer set. MiXCR, run by TCRdb on the multiplex PCR reads, gives a single entry per CDR3 protein. The sample records around 660,000 distinct CDR3 sequences, about 45% being singletons. The rearrangement links TRBV5-1 to TRBJ1-1, with D possibly being TRBD1 (6 bases). The sequenced sample consisted of peripheral blood or thyroid tissue (not recorded which). The TCR originated in an adult man with Graves' disease, either hyperthyroidism or ophthalmopathy (not recorded which). The CDR3 DNA sequence: TGCGCCAGCAGTCCTACAGGGCCGAACACTGAAGCTTTCTTT. Protein sequence: CASSPTGPNTEAFF.